This TCR beta chain was recorded in a study of control samples from healthy donors and cancer patients. The table came from immunoSEQ multiplex PCR; TCRdb's copy has only in-frame clones and leaves some out. The sample contains approximately 90,000 clones, more than 75% of which appear only once. The V and J ends lost 7 bases and 0 bases respectively, with 13 bases between them. The CDR3 extends over 16 amino acids. CDR1 LNHDA and CDR2 SQIVND come from the germline V gene (reference sequence). The chain is built from TRBV19 and TRBJ2-6; D is perhaps TRBD1 (6 bases). This receptor was obtained from a woman aged 40 to 49 in good health. The sample consisted of blood. CDR3 bases: TGTGCCAGTACGAAACAGGGCGCCTCTGGGGCCAACGTCCTGACTTTC. Protein: CASTKQGASGANVLTF.